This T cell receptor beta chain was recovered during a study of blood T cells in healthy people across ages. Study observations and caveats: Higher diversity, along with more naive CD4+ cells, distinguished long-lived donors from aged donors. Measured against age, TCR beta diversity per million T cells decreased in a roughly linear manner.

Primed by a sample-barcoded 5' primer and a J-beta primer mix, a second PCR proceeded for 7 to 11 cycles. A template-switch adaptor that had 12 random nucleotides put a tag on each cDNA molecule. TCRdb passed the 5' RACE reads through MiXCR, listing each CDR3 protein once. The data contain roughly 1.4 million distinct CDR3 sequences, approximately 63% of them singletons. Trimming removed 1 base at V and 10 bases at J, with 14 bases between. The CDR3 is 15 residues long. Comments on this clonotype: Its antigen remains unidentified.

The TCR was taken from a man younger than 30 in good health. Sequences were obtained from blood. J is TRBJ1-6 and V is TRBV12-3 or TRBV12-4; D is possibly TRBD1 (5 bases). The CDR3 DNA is TGTGCCAGCAGTTTAGACGAGGGGACTAGCTCACCCCTCCACTTT. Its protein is CASSLDEGTSSPLHF.